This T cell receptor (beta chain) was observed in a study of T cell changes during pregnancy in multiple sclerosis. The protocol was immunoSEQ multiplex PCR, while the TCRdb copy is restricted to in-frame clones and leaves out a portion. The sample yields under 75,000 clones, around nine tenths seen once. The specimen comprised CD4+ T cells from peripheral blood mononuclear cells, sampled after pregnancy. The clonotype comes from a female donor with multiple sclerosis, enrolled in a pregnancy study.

CDR3 in DNA: TGTGCCAGCAGTGACCCAGCGGGTGGAGGAGGGAACACCGGGGAGCTGTTTTTT. As protein: CASSDPAGGGGNTGELFF. This rearrangement joins TRBV6-1 to TRBJ2-2; the D gene is possibly TRBD2 (6 bases). The CDR3 length is 18 residues. CDR1 MNHNS and CDR2 SASEGT come from the germline V gene. V gave up 3 bases and J gave up 1 base, with 18 bases separating them.